Listed below are T cell receptor beta chains from one sample, sequenced in a study of T-cell reconstitution after alpha-beta-depleted transplantation in children. TCRdb processed the PCR reads anew with MiXCR; each CDR3 protein has one entry. The data hold 90,000 to 100,000 distinct CDR3 sequences, with about 25% observed a single time. Specimen: PBMCs, collected before TCRalphabeta/CD19-depleted stem cell transplant. The source of these receptors is a boy aged 2 to 10 with acute lymphoblastic leukemia, due to receive a stem cell transplant. Both conserved end residues are trimmed from each CDR3. A clone size is listed for some rows: how often the clone was seen (once, few, many), or a class if it is expanded.

TRBV29-1	few	TRBJ1-5	SVEAGGGQPQH
TRBV4-3	-	TRBJ2-1	ASSQSEGTGGNEQF
TRBV20-1	-	TRBJ2-1	SASNLAAYNEQF
TRBV7-2	-	TRBJ2-5	ASSRGTSGKETQY
TRBV9	many	TRBJ2-1	ASSEKGLGDEQF
TRBV5-5	-	TRBJ2-5	ASSPISGGQETQY
TRBV29-1	few	TRBJ2-7	SVAVDSYEQY
TRBV5-6	many	TRBJ2-1	ASSLVAREQF
TRBV30	few	TRBJ1-1	AWKYHGENTEAF
TRBV20-1	-	TRBJ2-1	SATGLASSYNEQF
TRBV5-1	many	TRBJ2-7	ASSLYGAYEQY
TRBV2	-	TRBJ2-1	ATYTGTGVNEQF
TRBV9	-	TRBJ2-2	ASSVAQGIAGELF